One sample yielded the 23 T cell receptor beta chains listed below, sequenced in a study of shared clonotypes between healthy human individuals. Libraries were prepared by immunoSEQ multiplex PCR; TCRdb keeps only in-frame clonotypes and omits some of them. This sample carries roughly 2.5 million clones, approximately 90% of them seen once, and the ten largest clones take about 0.13%. The sequenced sample consisted of naive CD4+ T cells sorted from blood. Stated subset: CD45RA+ positively selected. Every receptor here comes from a man between 18 and 35 years old in good health.

This chain links TRBV7-2 with TRBJ2-7; tentative D call: TRBD2 (6 bases). Per the germline V gene, CDR1 is SGHTA and CDR2 is FQGNSA. The germline V and J ends were trimmed by 5 bases and 3 bases, with 17 bases remaining between them. The CDR3 spans 15 residues. The CDR3 DNA reads as TGTGCCAGCAGCCCCAGACTAGATTTAGACTACGAGCAGTACTTC. Encoded protein: CASSPRLDLDYEQYF.

The V and J genes are TRBV5-1 and TRBJ2-6; possibly TRBD1 for D (7 bases). The CDR3 is made up of 20 amino acids. Germline V CDR1 and CDR2: SGHRS, YFSETQ. V was shortened by 0 bases and J by 0 bases, with 19 bases between the two germline ends. CDR3 sequence (DNA): TGCGCCAGCAGCTTGGATCCAGGGGGGCTCCTCCTCTCTGGGGCCAACGTCCTGACTTTC. It codes for CASSLDPGGLLLSGANVLTF.

The rearrangement joins TRBV10-3 to TRBJ2-2; D uncertain. The CDR3 spans 14 residues. Germline loops: CDR1 ENHRY, CDR2 SYGVKD. V was trimmed by 7 bases and J by 2 bases, leaving 11 bases between them. CDR3 bases: TGTGCCATCAAAATTACAGAAAACACCGGGGAGCTGTTTTTT. This translates into CAIKITENTGELFF.

V usage is TRBV2 and J usage is TRBJ1-4, with 7 bases fitting TRBD1. This CDR3 is 14 amino acids long. CDR1 is SNHLY, CDR2 FYNNEI, per germline. V lost 3 bases, J lost 10 bases, and 8 bases stayed unmatched. The CDR3 bases are TGTGCCAGCAGTGATGACAGGGTGGGGGGAAAACTGTTTTTT. Encoded protein: CASSDDRVGGKLFF.

V is TRBV18 and J is TRBJ1-2; possible D gene TRBD1, 5 bases. V lost 4 bases to trimming and J lost 4 bases, with 13 bases between them. The CDR3 length is 14 residues. From germline, CDR1 is KGHSH and CDR2 LQKENI. The CDR3 here is CASSLSGARYGYTF. CDR3 nucleotides: TGTGCCAGCTCACTAAGCGGGGCACGCTATGGCTACACCTTC.

The chain uses TRBV5-5 and TRBJ1-5; perhaps TRBD1 as D (5 bases). The CDR3 is made up of 14 amino acids. V shed 4 bases and J shed 4 bases, with 12 bases lying between them. Germline loops: CDR1 SGHKS, CDR2 YYEKEE (reference sequence). This CDR3 is CASSGGHSNQPQHF. CDR3 nucleotide sequence: TGTGCCAGCAGCGGAGGACATTCGAATCAGCCCCAGCATTTT.

V gene TRBV18 combines with J gene TRBJ2-1, with 8 bases matching TRBD1. Trimming removed 0 bases from V and 9 bases from J; junction bases left unmatched: 7. Looked up from germline, CDR1 is KGHSH and CDR2 is LQKENI. The CDR3 loop spans 15 amino acids. The CDR3 nucleotides are TGTGCCAGCTCACCACCCCAGGGGGCTATGGGTGAGCAGTTCTTC. Translating gives CASSPPQGAMGEQFF.

The count of this clone is one. V is TRBV21-1 and J is TRBJ1-5. TRBV21-1 is noted as a pseudogene. The CDR3 loop spans 13 amino acids. CDR3 nucleotide sequence: TGTGCCAGCGCGGGACACCTCGGTCAGCCCCAGCATTTT. This translates into CASAGHLGQPQHF.

This clone was detected once. The chain recombines TRBV11-3 with TRBJ2-7; D tentatively reads TRBD1 or TRBD2 (5 bases each). The CDR3 loop spans 15 amino acids. CDR1 is SGHNT and CDR2 is YENEEA in the germline V gene. Trimming took 5 bases from V and 1 from J, leaving 15 bases between them. This CDR3 is CASSVGGHRSYEQYF. The CDR3 coding sequence is TGTGCCAGCAGCGTCGGAGGACACAGATCCTACGAGCAGTACTTC.

The rearrangement joins TRBV10-2 to TRBJ1-2; possible D gene TRBD1, 6 bases. Deletions cut 3 bases from V and 4 bases from J, with 15 bases between. From germline, CDR1 is WSHSY and CDR2 SAAADI. The CDR3 runs 15 residues. The CDR3 DNA is TGCGCCAGCAGTGAAAGCCGTTACAGGGCCTATGGCTACACCTTC. Translation: CASSESRYRAYGYTF.

The V gene is TRBV28, the J gene TRBJ2-7; 7 nucleotides match TRBD1. Germline V lookup: CDR1 MDHEN, CDR2 SYDVKM. The CDR3 length is 12 residues. The V segment lost 5 bases and the J segment 6 bases; nucleotides outside the gene matches: 4. CDR3 bases: TGTGCCAGCAGTGAGACAGGGCGCGAGCAGTACTTC. This sequence encodes CASSETGREQYF.

The V call is TRBV7-2, the J call TRBJ1-4; TRBD1 agrees at 11 bases. The CDR3 contains 15 residues. The germline gives CDR1 SGHTA, CDR2 FQGNSA. With V trimmed by 5 bases and J by 7 bases, 6 bases remained unmatched. This chain's CDR3 is CASSTGTGGLEKLFF. The CDR3, as DNA: TGTGCCAGCAGCACAGGGACAGGGGGTCTTGAAAAACTGTTTTTT.

V usage is TRBV5-1 and J usage is TRBJ1-1, with D perhaps TRBD1 (5 bases). Germline CDR1 is SGHRS and CDR2 is YFSETQ. The length of the CDR3 is 15 residues. V lost 2 bases and J lost 3, with 14 bases in between. CDR3 bases: TGCGCCAGCAGCTTTGCTGGACAACTAGACACTGAAGCTTTCTTT. Translating it yields CASSFAGQLDTEAFF. The full variable domain, rest sourced from reference TRBV5-1 and TRBJ1-1, is KAGVTQTPRYLIKTRGQQVTLSCSPISGHRSVSWYQQTPGQGLQFLFEYFSETQRNKGNFPGRFSGRQFSNSRSEMNVSTLELGDSALYLCASSFAGQLDTEAFFGQGTRLTVV.

In its sample, this clone was seen a few times. The chain uses TRBV7-9 and TRBJ1-1; the D gene is possibly TRBD1 (6 bases). V was clipped by 5 bases and J by 3 bases, with 13 bases between them. CDR3 length: 14 amino acids. Germline V gives CDR1 SEHNR, CDR2 FQNEAQ (reference sequence). The DNA for the CDR3 is TGTGCCAGCAGCCGCGGGACAAAGGACACTGAAGCTTTCTTT. It encodes CASSRGTKDTEAFF.

V is TRBV5-6 and J is TRBJ2-7; maybe TRBD2 (5 bases). The CDR3 runs to 13 residues. Between the trimmed V and J ends, which lost 3 bases and 7 bases, there was a span of 14 bases. Germline V gene lookup returns CDR1 SGHDT and CDR2 YYEEEE. The CDR3 loop reads CASSYVAGGEQYF. The CDR3 nucleotides read TGTGCCAGCAGCTACGTGGCTGGAGGAGAGCAGTACTTC.

The V and J genes are TRBV7-9 and TRBJ2-7; perhaps TRBD1 as D (6 bases). The V gene lost 5 bases and the J gene lost 4 bases, with 15 bases spanning the gap. From germline, CDR1 is SEHNR and CDR2 FQNEAQ (reference sequence). This CDR3 contains 14 residues. CDR3 sequence (DNA): TGTGCCAGCAGCGAATCCGGGACAACTTACGAGCAGTACTTC. This codes for CASSESGTTYEQYF.

This clone came up a few times. This chain connects TRBV2 to TRBJ1-1; no reliable D call. The CDR3 spans 12 residues. Germline V lookup: CDR1 SNHLY, CDR2 FYNNEI. Trimming stripped 7 bases from V and 3 bases from J, with 9 bases between. CDR3 region: CASTVSYTEAFF. CDR3 bases: TGTGCCAGCACCGTCAGCTACACTGAAGCTTTCTTT.

The chain combines TRBV6-4 with TRBJ1-4; no clear D gene. The V and J ends lost 8 bases and 8 bases respectively, with 18 bases between them. In germline, CDR1 is MRHNA, CDR2 SNTAGT. This CDR3 spans 14 amino acids. This chain's CDR3 is CASLGPGLREKLFF. In DNA form, the CDR3 reads TGTGCCAGCCTTGGACCCGGGTTACGGGAAAAACTGTTTTTT.

The rearrangement links TRBV2 to TRBJ1-1; TRBD1 might be the D (6 bases). V was shortened by 6 bases and J by 2 bases, with 13 bases between the two germline ends. The germline V gene has CDR1 SNHLY and CDR2 FYNNEI. The CDR3 contains 14 residues. The CDR3 nucleotides read TGTGCCAGCAGGGGGGCGGCGCTTAACACTGAAGCTTTCTTT. Protein sequence: CASRGAALNTEAFF. The variable domain in full, with the rest retrieved from reference TRBV2 and TRBJ1-1, is EPEVTQTPSHQVTQMGQEVILRCVPISNHLYFYWYRQILGQKVEFLVSFYNNEISEKSEIFDDQFSVERPDGSNFTLKIRSTKLEDSAMYFCASRGAALNTEAFFGQGTRLTVV.

About this clone itself: An end of the junction differs from the germline gene, which may be a read error. The chain employs TRBV7-7 and TRBJ1-5, with D tentatively TRBD1 (5 bases). The CDR3 spans 18 residues. Germline V gene lookup returns CDR1 SSHAT and CDR2 FNYEAQ (reference sequence). The CDR3 region has the DNA TGTGCTAGCAGCTTACCTCGAGTGGGGGAGATGGTCAATCAGCCCCAGCATTTT. It encodes CASSLPRVGEMVNQPQHF.

V and J are TRBV27 and TRBJ1-1; D remains ambiguous. The CDR3 is made up of 14 amino acids. Germline lookup yields CDR1 MNHEY and CDR2 SMNVEV (reference sequence). The ends were cut back, 8 bases at V and 0 bases at J, with 13 bases in the middle. CDR3 DNA: TGTGCCAGCCGGCGCGAGGACCTGAACACTGAAGCTTTCTTT. Its translation: CASRREDLNTEAFF.

The rearrangement links TRBV7-8 to TRBJ2-5, with D maybe TRBD1 (9 bases). Germline values: CDR1 SGHVS, CDR2 FQNEAQ. This CDR3 region has 18 residues. V was shortened by 0 bases and J by 9 bases, with 26 bases between the two germline ends. The CDR3 protein is CASSLATGGTGILMAQYF. CDR3 nucleotides: TGTGCCAGCAGCTTAGCAACGGGAGGGACAGGGATCCTGATGGCCCAGTACTTC.

This clone was observed once. V gene TRBV7-2 combines with J gene TRBJ2-7; the D gene could be TRBD1 or TRBD2 (5 bases each). In germline, CDR1 is SGHTA, CDR2 FQGNSA. This CDR3 comprises 14 residues. V was trimmed by 1 base and J by 3 bases, leaving 10 bases between them. The CDR3 region is CASSLGGAYYEQYF. CDR3 nucleotide sequence: TGTGCCAGCAGCTTAGGAGGGGCATACTACGAGCAGTACTTC. Full variable domain (outside the CDR3, taken from reference TRBV7-2 and TRBJ2-7): GAGVSQSPSNKVTEKGKDVELRCDPISGHTALYWYRQSLGQGLEFLIYFQGNSAPDKSGLPSDRFSAERTGGSVSTLTIQRTQQEDSAVYLCASSLGGAYYEQYFGPGTRLTVT.